This TCR beta chain originates from a study of blood T cell repertoires in COVID-19. The assay was immunoSEQ multiplex PCR, and TCRdb's table has in-frame clones only and misses some. The sample includes roughly 200,000 clones, 80% to 90% of them seen just once. Participants classified as exposed had met a COVID-19 case within 2 weeks before study entry. CDR1 LNHDA and CDR2 SQIVND come from the germline V gene (reference sequence). V dropped 1 base and J dropped 13; count of bases not matched to a gene: 4. CDR3 length equals 14 residues. The sample consisted of PBMCs or T cells enriched from blood (not recorded which). The chain couples TRBV19 to TRBJ1-4, with 12 positions matching TRBD1. This TCR was sampled from a woman in her forties or fifties who had been exposed to COVID-19. The CDR3 nucleotides read TGTGCCAGTAGTATAGCGGGACAGGGGGCGCGACTGTTTTTT. Encoded protein: CASSIAGQGARLFF.